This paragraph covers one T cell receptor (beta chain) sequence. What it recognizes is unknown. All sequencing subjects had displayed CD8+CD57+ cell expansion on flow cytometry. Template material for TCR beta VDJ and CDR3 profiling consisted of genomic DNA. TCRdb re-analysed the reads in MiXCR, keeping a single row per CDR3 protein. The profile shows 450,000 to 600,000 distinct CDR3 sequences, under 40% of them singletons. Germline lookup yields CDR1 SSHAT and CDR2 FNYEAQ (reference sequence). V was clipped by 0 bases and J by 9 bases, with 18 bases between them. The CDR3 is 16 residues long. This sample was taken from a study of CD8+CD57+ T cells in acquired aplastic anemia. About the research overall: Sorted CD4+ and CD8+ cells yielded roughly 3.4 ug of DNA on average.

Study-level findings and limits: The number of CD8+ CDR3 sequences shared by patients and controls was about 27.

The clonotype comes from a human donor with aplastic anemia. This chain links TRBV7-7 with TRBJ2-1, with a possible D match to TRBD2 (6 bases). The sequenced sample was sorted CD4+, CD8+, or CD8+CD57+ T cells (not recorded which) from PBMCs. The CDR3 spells CASSLAPTDVGGEQFF. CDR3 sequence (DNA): TGTGCCAGCAGCTTAGCGCCAACAGACGTGGGGGGTGAGCAGTTCTTC.